The 6 T cell receptor beta chains below all came from one sample that was sequenced in a study of shared clonotypes between healthy human individuals (dated by TCRdb to the early 2020s). Receptors were amplified or captured by the immunoSEQ multiplex PCR assay. As stored in TCRdb, this immuneACCESS dataset retains in-frame rearrangements with V and J assigned. A fraction of the clones does not appear; measured against another copy, unresolved V genes explain less than half of the discrepancy, and the remainder lacks a known reason. For this sample the table gives a few million clones, of which around 94% were detected only once. The ten most abundant clones make up 0.11% to 0.15% of the sample. Sequencing used naive CD4+ T cells sorted from blood. The cell subset or site label for this specimen denotes: CD45RA+ positively selected. All receptors derive from a man younger than 30 in good health.

This clone has a single count. The chain employs TRBV7-9 and TRBJ2-7; 8 nucleotides match TRBD1. The V segment lost 5 bases and the J segment 2 bases; nucleotides outside the gene matches: 8. CDR3 length equals 15 residues. Germline CDR1 is SEHNR and CDR2 is FQNEAQ (reference sequence). For the CDR3, the DNA is TGTGCCAGCAGCGCCCCGACAGGGGAGGCCTACGAGCAGTACTTC. Amino acids: CASSAPTGEAYEQYF.

In regard to this clone: Additional DNA sequences in this sample encode the identical CDR3. The genes are TRBV7-2 and TRBJ2-5; 9 bases map to TRBD2. The CDR3 runs to 13 residues. CDR1 and CDR2 (germline): SGHTA, FQGNSA. The trim removed 7 bases at V and 2 bases at J, leaving 2 bases unmatched. The CDR3, as DNA: TGTGCCAGCAAGCTAGCGGGACAAGAGACCCAGTACTTC. Its protein product is CASKLAGQETQYF.

The chain is built from TRBV6-5 and TRBJ2-7, with D possibly being TRBD1 (6 bases). There are 15 residues in the CDR3. V was pared by 0 bases and J by 6 bases, with 15 bases between. Germline V lookup: CDR1 MNHEY, CDR2 SVGAGI. CDR3 amino acids: CASSYSAGVLSEQYF. Written as DNA, the CDR3 is TGTGCCAGCAGTTACTCAGCAGGGGTCTTGTCCGAGCAGTACTTC.

The V call is TRBV25-1, the J call TRBJ1-3, with a possible D match to TRBD1 (5 bases). The ends were cut back, 5 bases at V and 1 base at J, with 6 bases in the middle. The CDR3 loop spans 13 amino acids. The germline CDR1 and CDR2 sequences are MGHDK and SYGVNS. CDR3 protein: CASSRGSGNTIYF. In nucleotides, the CDR3 is TGTGCCAGCAGTAGGGGTTCTGGAAACACCATATATTTT.

This clone was picked up a small number of times. This sample includes further DNA sequences coding for the same CDR3. The chain uses TRBV30 and TRBJ2-2; maybe TRBD2 (6 bases). V lost 3 bases and J lost 1, with 9 bases in between. The CDR3 is 14 residues long. Germline CDR1 GTSNPN, CDR2 SVGIG (reference sequence). CDR3: CAWRGAGNTGELFF. The CDR3 bases are TGTGCCTGGAGGGGAGCGGGGAACACCGGGGAGCTGTTTTTT.

Points on this clone: Other DNA sequences in this specimen translate into the identical CDR3. The chain combines TRBV2 with TRBJ2-7, with D tentatively TRBD2 (6 bases). The CDR3 is made up of 13 amino acids. V dropped 5 bases and J dropped 0 bases, with 8 bases sitting between them. The germline gives CDR1 SNHLY, CDR2 FYNNEI. This CDR3 is CASSRDFSYEQYF. CDR3 nucleotide sequence: TGTGCCAGCAGTAGGGACTTCTCCTACGAGCAGTACTTC.